This is a list of T cell receptor beta chains from one sample in a study of blood T cell repertoires in COVID-19. Using immunoSEQ multiplex PCR, the repertoire was profiled, and TCRdb retains in-frame clones only, with some absent. The table records 250,000 to 300,000 clones, about nine tenths of them present only once. What was sequenced was peripheral blood. These receptors originate from a young woman who had recovered from COVID-19. CDR3s include the opening cysteine and the closing phenylalanine or tryptophan. Each record gives: V gene, J gene, clone size, CDR3 protein. A row's size may be missing; if present it is once, few, many or a size class.

>TRBV3-1/TRBV3-2|TRBJ2-5|NA
CASSHISGFQETQYF
>TRBV19|TRBJ2-1|NA
CASRLAGATNIEQFF
>TRBV9|TRBJ2-5|NA
CASSVSVQETQYF
>TRBV27|TRBJ1-2|NA
CASSPSGQGGFYGYTF
>TRBV9|TRBJ2-3|few
CASSASPGGTDTQYF
>TRBV9|TRBJ2-1|NA
CASSRSGLAVYNEQFF
>TRBV4-1|TRBJ1-2|NA
CASSQAQQHYGYTF
>TRBV5-1|TRBJ2-2|once
CASSIPKGGSNTGELFF
>TRBV5-1|TRBJ2-1|NA
CASSLGSGGPNEQFF
>TRBV19|TRBJ1-6|NA
CASRYGNSPLHF
>TRBV6-2/TRBV6-3|TRBJ1-5|NA
CASSYSMGRGLNQPQHF
>TRBV6-1|TRBJ1-1|few
CASSEGSEKAFF
>TRBV9|TRBJ1-3|NA
CASSVGGKLTGNTIYF
>TRBV13|TRBJ1-6|NA
CASQGQRGNSPLHF
>TRBV2|TRBJ1-5|NA
CASSDQQGWQPQHF
>TRBV28|TRBJ2-1|NA
CASSFGTSVSNEQFF
>TRBV19|TRBJ1-2|NA
CASSITLTDYYGYTF
>TRBV18|TRBJ1-5|NA
CASSPPTGQEGNQPQHF
>TRBV28|TRBJ1-6|NA
CASSLWEDDNSPLHF
>TRBV28|TRBJ1-4|NA
CASRDPQGYNEKLFF
>TRBV5-5|TRBJ2-5|NA
CASSSREGLAPNF
>TRBV5-1|TRBJ1-6|NA
CASSRTGTDNSPLHF
>TRBV6-2/TRBV6-3|TRBJ2-4|NA
CASSRGTGQIQYF
>TRBV7-2|TRBJ2-1|NA
CASRLGLAGDNEQFF
>TRBV18|TRBJ2-7|NA
CASSPGTGSYEQYF
>TRBV30|TRBJ2-7|few
CASELAGGRYEQYF
>TRBV5-1|TRBJ1-1|NA
CASSFRDTEAFF
>TRBV19|TRBJ2-3|NA
CASSGRTSTDTQYF